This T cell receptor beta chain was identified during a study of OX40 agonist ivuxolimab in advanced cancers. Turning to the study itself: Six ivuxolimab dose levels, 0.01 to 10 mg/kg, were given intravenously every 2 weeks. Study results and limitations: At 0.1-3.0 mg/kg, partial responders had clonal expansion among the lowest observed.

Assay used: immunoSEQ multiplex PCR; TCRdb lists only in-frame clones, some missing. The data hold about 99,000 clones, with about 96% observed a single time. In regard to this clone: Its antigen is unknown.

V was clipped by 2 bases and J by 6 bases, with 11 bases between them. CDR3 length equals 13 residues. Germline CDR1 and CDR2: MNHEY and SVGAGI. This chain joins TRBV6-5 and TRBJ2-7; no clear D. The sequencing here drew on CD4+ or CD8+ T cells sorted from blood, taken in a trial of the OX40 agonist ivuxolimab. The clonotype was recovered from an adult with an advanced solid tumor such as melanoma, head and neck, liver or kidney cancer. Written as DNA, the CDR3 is TGTGCCAGCAGTTACCTAGAAACCGGCGAGCAGTACTTC. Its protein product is CASSYLETGEQYF.